The T cell receptor (beta chain) described here comes from a study of OX40 agonist ivuxolimab in advanced cancers. In the study overall: Patients received intravenous ivuxolimab every 2 weeks at 0.01 to 10 mg/kg. Dose-escalation patients suffered from hepatocellular carcinoma, melanoma, renal cell or head and neck cancer. Study observations and caveats: The study observed clonal expansion of CD4+ and CD8+ blood T cells by week 6 at 0.1 to 3.0 mg/kg. With doses of 0.1-3.0 mg/kg, partial responders showed among the lowest clonal expansion.

The CDR3 totals 13 residues. V was trimmed by 4 bases and J by 5 bases, leaving 9 bases between them. Per germline, CDR1 SGHTA and CDR2 FQGNSA. Assay used: immunoSEQ multiplex PCR; TCRdb lists only in-frame clones, some missing. The table has under 90,000 clones, about 90% seen once. In the case of this clone: Its antigen remains unidentified.

This chain uses TRBV7-2 with TRBJ1-5, with a weak D call TRBD1 (5 bases). The sequence was obtained from an adult with an advanced solid tumor such as melanoma, head and neck, liver or kidney cancer. Material: CD4+ or CD8+ T cells sorted from blood, obtained in a trial of the OX40 agonist ivuxolimab. The CDR3 spells CASSSSRDQPQHF. The CDR3 DNA follows: TGTGCCAGCAGCTCAAGCAGGGATCAGCCCCAGCATTTT. Full variable domain (missing parts from reference TRBV7-2 and TRBJ1-5): GAGVSQSPSNKVTEKGKDVELRCDPISGHTALYWYRQSLGQGLEFLIYFQGNSAPDKSGLPSDRFSAERTGGSVSTLTIQRTQQEDSAVYLCASSSSRDQPQHFGDGTRLSIL.